Listed below are T cell receptor beta chains from one sample, sequenced in a study of metastatic and nonmetastatic thyroid tumors. TCRdb reprocessed the PCR reads using MiXCR. The sample has 43,000 or so clones, roughly 16% seen once. Sequences were obtained from blood. These TCRs come from a female donor with papillary thyroid cancer or a benign thyroid nodule (not recorded which). Some clones in this sample may be carry-over from other donors' samples. Both conserved end residues are part of each CDR3. Each record gives: V gene, D gene, clone size, J gene, CDR3 protein, CDR3 DNA. The D gene is left open where the match is weak. For some rows the clone size is stated as once, few or many, or as a class when expanded; others skip it.

v_gene: TRBV20-1
d_gene: TRBD1
abundance: once
j_gene: TRBJ1-2
CDR3aa: CSWNQPGQGDYGYTF
CDR3nt: TGCAGTTGGAACCAACCGGGACAGGGGGATTATGGCTACACCTTC

v_gene: TRBV30
d_gene: .
abundance: .
j_gene: TRBJ1-2
CDR3aa: CAWRLHAGYGYTF
CDR3nt: TGTGCCTGGAGACTGCATGCGGGGTATGGCTACACCTTC

v_gene: TRBV6-5
d_gene: .
abundance: few
j_gene: TRBJ2-7
CDR3aa: CASSLGPEAYEQYF
CDR3nt: TGTGCCAGCAGTTTGGGACCTGAAGCCTACGAGCAGTACTTC

v_gene: TRBV6-2/TRBV6-3
d_gene: .
abundance: few
j_gene: TRBJ2-5
CDR3aa: CASSPDRYQETQYF
CDR3nt: TGTGCCAGCAGTCCCGACAGATACCAAGAGACCCAGTACTTC

v_gene: TRBV6-1
d_gene: TRBD2
abundance: .
j_gene: TRBJ2-1
CDR3aa: CASTPIAGYEQFF
CDR3nt: TGTGCCAGCACCCCCATAGCGGGATATGAGCAGTTCTTC

v_gene: TRBV24-1
d_gene: .
abundance: many
j_gene: TRBJ2-5
CDR3aa: CATSSPEEPQETQYF
CDR3nt: TGTGCCACCAGTTCGCCCGAGGAACCCCAAGAGACCCAGTACTTC

v_gene: TRBV7-4
d_gene: .
abundance: many
j_gene: TRBJ2-7
CDR3aa: CASSTGSRNGYEQYF
CDR3nt: TGTGCCAGCAGCACAGGATCCCGAAACGGCTACGAGCAGTACTTC

v_gene: TRBV30
d_gene: .
abundance: many
j_gene: TRBJ2-7
CDR3aa: CAWSVLGPEQYF
CDR3nt: TGTGCCTGGAGTGTACTGGGGCCCGAGCAGTACTTC

v_gene: TRBV4-1
d_gene: TRBD2
abundance: .
j_gene: TRBJ2-1
CDR3aa: CASSRAGERNEQFF
CDR3nt: TGCGCCAGCAGCCGCGCGGGAGAACGAAATGAGCAGTTCTTC

v_gene: TRBV28
d_gene: .
abundance: many
j_gene: TRBJ2-7
CDR3aa: CASSTSVPYQSYEQYF
CDR3nt: TGTGCCAGCAGCACGTCGGTTCCTTATCAATCCTACGAGCAGTACTTC

v_gene: TRBV19
d_gene: .
abundance: many
j_gene: TRBJ1-1
CDR3aa: CASSISGVAEAFF
CDR3nt: TGTGCCAGTAGTATCTCAGGGGTGGCTGAAGCTTTCTTT

v_gene: TRBV30
d_gene: .
abundance: many
j_gene: TRBJ1-1
CDR3aa: CAWRELDPTLVF
CDR3nt: TGTGCCTGGAGAGAACTGGACCCGACGTTAGTCTTT

v_gene: TRBV29-1
d_gene: TRBD2
abundance: many
j_gene: TRBJ2-1
CDR3aa: CSLSGTNEQFF
CDR3nt: TGCAGCCTTAGCGGGACGAATGAGCAGTTCTTC

v_gene: TRBV30
d_gene: TRBD1
abundance: many
j_gene: TRBJ1-4
CDR3aa: CAWSVFGQGTNEKLFF
CDR3nt: TGTGCCTGGAGTGTTTTTGGACAGGGGACTAATGAAAAACTGTTTTTT

v_gene: TRBV11-3
d_gene: .
abundance: .
j_gene: TRBJ2-1
CDR3aa: CASSLVGGKQFF
CDR3nt: TGTGCCAGCAGCTTAGTGGGGGGAAAGCAGTTCTTC

v_gene: TRBV7-8
d_gene: .
abundance: many
j_gene: TRBJ1-3
CDR3aa: CASRLSSGNTIYF
CDR3nt: TGTGCCAGCAGGCTTAGCTCTGGAAACACCATATATTTT

v_gene: TRBV4-1
d_gene: TRBD2
abundance: many
j_gene: TRBJ2-7
CDR3aa: CASSDLAGSAPYEQYF
CDR3nt: TGCGCCAGCAGTGACCTAGCGGGGTCAGCACCCTACGAGCAGTACTTC

v_gene: TRBV14
d_gene: TRBD1
abundance: many
j_gene: TRBJ2-3
CDR3aa: CASSLWTGGNTDTQYF
CDR3nt: TGTGCCAGCAGCCTCTGGACAGGGGGTAACACAGATACGCAGTATTTT

v_gene: TRBV27
d_gene: .
abundance: many
j_gene: TRBJ2-5
CDR3aa: CASSLKETQYF
CDR3nt: TGTGCCAGCAGTTTAAAGGAGACCCAGTACTTC

v_gene: TRBV6-1
d_gene: .
abundance: few
j_gene: TRBJ1-2
CDR3aa: CASSATGGAYGYTF
CDR3nt: TGTGCCAGCAGTGCTACGGGAGGGGCCTATGGCTACACCTTC

v_gene: TRBV9
d_gene: .
abundance: .
j_gene: TRBJ2-1
CDR3aa: CASSVVAVLGNEQFF
CDR3nt: TGTGCCAGCAGCGTAGTGGCAGTTCTTGGCAATGAGCAGTTCTTC

v_gene: TRBV12-3/TRBV12-4
d_gene: TRBD1
abundance: .
j_gene: TRBJ1-1
CDR3aa: CASRKTGQGARTEAFF
CDR3nt: TGTGCCAGCAGAAAAACGGGACAGGGGGCGAGGACTGAAGCTTTCTTT

v_gene: TRBV10-3
d_gene: .
abundance: many
j_gene: TRBJ1-4
CDR3aa: CAIRKNQVEEKLFF
CDR3nt: TGTGCCATCAGGAAGAACCAGGTGGAGGAAAAACTGTTTTTT

v_gene: TRBV6-1
d_gene: .
abundance: few
j_gene: TRBJ2-7
CDR3aa: CASSELRFGHEQYF
CDR3nt: TGCGCCAGCAGTGAATTGAGGTTTGGACACGAGCAGTACTTC

v_gene: TRBV20-1
d_gene: .
abundance: .
j_gene: TRBJ1-3
CDR3aa: CSVEGPGNTIYF
CDR3nt: TGCAGTGTGGAGGGGCCTGGAAACACCATATATTTT

v_gene: TRBV12-3/TRBV12-4
d_gene: TRBD2
abundance: few
j_gene: TRBJ2-1
CDR3aa: CASRTGGDRNGTSVLF
CDR3nt: TGTGCCAGCAGGACAGGTGGGGATAGGAATGGGACTAGCGTACTCTTC

v_gene: TRBV9
d_gene: .
abundance: many
j_gene: TRBJ2-3
CDR3aa: CASSVGPSTDTQYF
CDR3nt: TGTGCCAGCAGCGTGGGACCTAGCACAGATACGCAGTATTTT

v_gene: TRBV10-1
d_gene: TRBD2
abundance: many
j_gene: TRBJ2-1
CDR3aa: CASSEGLAGVKNEQFF
CDR3nt: TGCGCCAGCAGTGAGGGACTAGCGGGAGTCAAAAATGAGCAGTTCTTC

v_gene: TRBV6-5
d_gene: .
abundance: many
j_gene: TRBJ1-1
CDR3aa: CASSYSSTRGTEAFF
CDR3nt: TGTGCCAGCAGTTACTCAAGCACACGGGGTACTGAAGCTTTCTTT

v_gene: TRBV4-1
d_gene: .
abundance: many
j_gene: TRBJ2-7
CDR3aa: CASSQDPDGAEQYF
CDR3nt: TGCGCCAGCAGCCAAGATCCTGACGGGGCCGAGCAGTACTTC

v_gene: TRBV27
d_gene: .
abundance: few
j_gene: TRBJ1-6
CDR3aa: CASSFEAPSSYNSPLHF
CDR3nt: TGTGCCAGCAGTTTTGAGGCACCGAGCTCCTATAATTCACCCCTCCACTTT

v_gene: TRBV6-5
d_gene: .
abundance: .
j_gene: TRBJ2-2
CDR3aa: CASSYGGPNTGELFF
CDR3nt: TGTGCCAGCAGTTACGGGGGGCCCAACACCGGGGAGCTGTTTTTT

v_gene: TRBV7-9
d_gene: .
abundance: many
j_gene: TRBJ2-1
CDR3aa: CASSLRVNRDEQFF
CDR3nt: TGTGCCAGCAGCTTACGTGTAAATCGCGATGAGCAGTTCTTC

v_gene: TRBV28
d_gene: .
abundance: many
j_gene: TRBJ1-4
CDR3aa: CASFNAGTNEKLFF
CDR3nt: TGTGCCAGCTTCAACGCAGGAACTAATGAAAAACTGTTTTTT

v_gene: TRBV11-2
d_gene: TRBD2
abundance: few
j_gene: TRBJ2-7
CDR3aa: CASSPLRSSAGTSDEQYF
CDR3nt: TGTGCCAGCAGCCCACTAAGGTCATCGGCCGGGACTAGCGACGAGCAGTACTTC

v_gene: TRBV19
d_gene: .
abundance: .
j_gene: TRBJ2-1
CDR3aa: CASSIGQVLDEQFF
CDR3nt: TGTGCCAGTAGTATCGGGCAGGTATTAGATGAGCAGTTCTTC

v_gene: TRBV5-6
d_gene: .
abundance: .
j_gene: TRBJ2-3
CDR3aa: CASSFPGTDTQYF
CDR3nt: TGTGCCAGCAGCTTTCCCGGAACAGATACGCAGTATTTT

v_gene: TRBV28
d_gene: TRBD2
abundance: many
j_gene: TRBJ2-5
CDR3aa: CASFSWGGETQYF
CDR3nt: TGTGCCAGCTTTTCGTGGGGGGGAGAGACCCAGTACTTC

v_gene: TRBV19
d_gene: .
abundance: many
j_gene: TRBJ2-7
CDR3aa: CASSPQRAYEQYF
CDR3nt: TGTGCCAGTAGTCCCCAGCGGGCCTACGAGCAGTACTTC

v_gene: TRBV6-5
d_gene: .
abundance: many
j_gene: TRBJ1-1
CDR3aa: CASSYLQGTAFF
CDR3nt: TGTGCCAGCAGTTACTTACAGGGTACAGCTTTCTTT

v_gene: TRBV10-3
d_gene: .
abundance: .
j_gene: TRBJ2-6
CDR3aa: CAIRGDGSSGANVLTF
CDR3nt: TGTGCCATCAGGGGAGACGGAAGCTCTGGGGCCAACGTCCTGACTTTC

v_gene: TRBV12-3/TRBV12-4
d_gene: .
abundance: many
j_gene: TRBJ1-2
CDR3aa: CASSLSATAGGYTF
CDR3nt: TGTGCCAGCAGTTTAAGTGCTACCGCGGGGGGCTACACCTTC

v_gene: TRBV5-4
d_gene: .
abundance: few
j_gene: TRBJ1-3
CDR3aa: CASSLAGTGNTIYF
CDR3nt: TGTGCCAGCAGCTTGGCAGGGACGGGAAACACCATATATTTT

v_gene: TRBV12-3/TRBV12-4
d_gene: .
abundance: many
j_gene: TRBJ1-4
CDR3aa: CASSLGRAADKLFF
CDR3nt: TGTGCCAGCAGTCTCGGGCGGGCGGCTGACAAACTGTTTTTT

v_gene: TRBV5-1
d_gene: .
abundance: many
j_gene: TRBJ2-1
CDR3aa: CASSTDASSYNEQFF
CDR3nt: TGCGCCAGCAGCACCGACGCGAGCTCCTACAATGAGCAGTTCTTC

v_gene: TRBV19
d_gene: .
abundance: many
j_gene: TRBJ2-5
CDR3aa: CAHKGGKETQYF
CDR3nt: TGTGCCCACAAGGGGGGGAAAGAGACCCAGTACTTC

v_gene: TRBV19
d_gene: .
abundance: many
j_gene: TRBJ1-2
CDR3aa: CASSMWGPYGYTF
CDR3nt: TGTGCCAGTAGTATGTGGGGACCTTATGGCTACACCTTC

v_gene: TRBV5-1
d_gene: TRBD1
abundance: few
j_gene: TRBJ1-2
CDR3aa: CASSWRQGEGYTF
CDR3nt: TGCGCCAGCAGCTGGAGACAGGGGGAGGGCTACACCTTC

v_gene: TRBV2
d_gene: .
abundance: many
j_gene: TRBJ1-3
CDR3aa: CASSVLSLSSGNTIYF
CDR3nt: TGTGCCAGCAGTGTCCTTAGTTTGAGCTCTGGAAACACCATATATTTT

v_gene: TRBV6-1
d_gene: TRBD1
abundance: few
j_gene: TRBJ1-6
CDR3aa: CASRITGTGNEPLHF
CDR3nt: TGTGCCAGCCGAATCACCGGGACAGGGAATGAGCCCCTCCACTTT

v_gene: TRBV6-1
d_gene: .
abundance: many
j_gene: TRBJ1-1
CDR3aa: CASSETGDYTEAFF
CDR3nt: TGTGCCAGCAGTGAGACAGGCGATTACACTGAAGCTTTCTTT

v_gene: TRBV19
d_gene: TRBD2
abundance: many
j_gene: TRBJ2-1
CDR3aa: CASSTNPGLADNEQFF
CDR3nt: TGTGCCAGTAGTACAAACCCGGGACTAGCGGATAATGAGCAGTTCTTC

v_gene: TRBV20-1
d_gene: .
abundance: .
j_gene: TRBJ2-3
CDR3aa: CSARGWTEDTDTQYF
CDR3nt: TGCAGTGCTAGAGGGTGGACAGAGGACACAGATACGCAGTATTTT

v_gene: TRBV11-1
d_gene: .
abundance: few
j_gene: TRBJ2-7
CDR3aa: CASSLVRELGGYF
CDR3nt: TGTGCCAGCAGCTTAGTCAGAGAACTAGGAGGATACTTC

v_gene: TRBV3-1
d_gene: TRBD1
abundance: many
j_gene: TRBJ2-7
CDR3aa: CASSQGQARRYF
CDR3nt: TGTGCCAGCAGCCAGGGACAGGCCCGACGGTACTTC

v_gene: TRBV14
d_gene: .
abundance: many
j_gene: TRBJ2-7
CDR3aa: CASSQLISGEQYF
CDR3nt: TGTGCCAGCAGCCAACTGATCTCGGGGGAGCAGTACTTC

v_gene: TRBV27
d_gene: .
abundance: .
j_gene: TRBJ2-2
CDR3aa: CASGLNTGELFF
CDR3nt: TGTGCCAGCGGTTTGAACACCGGGGAGCTGTTTTTT

v_gene: TRBV18
d_gene: TRBD2
abundance: many
j_gene: TRBJ2-7
CDR3aa: CASSAFSGSSYEQYF
CDR3nt: TGTGCCAGCTCAGCCTTTAGCGGGAGCTCGTACGAGCAGTACTTC

v_gene: TRBV11-3
d_gene: .
abundance: many
j_gene: TRBJ1-2
CDR3aa: CASSFLEDGYTF
CDR3nt: TGTGCCAGCAGCTTTTTGGAAGATGGCTACACCTTC

v_gene: TRBV6-1
d_gene: TRBD2
abundance: .
j_gene: TRBJ2-1
CDR3aa: CASSAIAGVHGEQFF
CDR3nt: TGTGCCAGCAGTGCCATAGCGGGGGTGCACGGTGAGCAGTTCTTC